This note documents a single T cell receptor beta chain sequence. Investigators amplified TCR beta CDR3 regions from RNA transcripts. Second-round multiplex PCR came after a first-round RT-PCR that employed HTBI primers. Using its own MiXCR run on the multiplex PCR reads, TCRdb lists one record per CDR3 protein. The sample has tens of thousands of distinct CDR3 sequences, approximately 52% seen once. V lost 5 bases and J lost 0; bases outside the gene matches: 3. This CDR3 is 14 amino acids long. Germline V gives CDR1 ENHRY, CDR2 SYGVKD. These data come from a study of Graves' ophthalmopathy and Graves' hyperthyroidism.

Sample: peripheral blood. The rearrangement links TRBV10-3 to TRBJ2-5; the match to TRBD1 covers 7 bases. The clonotype comes from an adult woman with Graves' ophthalmopathy. The CDR3: CAISIGTDQETQYF. Written as DNA, the CDR3 is TGTGCCATCAGTATCGGGACAGACCAAGAGACCCAGTACTTC.